A selection of T cell receptor beta chains follows, all from one sample in a study of blood T cells in healthy people across ages. TCRdb ran MiXCR on the 5' RACE reads and lists one entry per CDR3 protein. Here the sample spans approximately 680,000 distinct CDR3 sequences, roughly 30% being singletons. Sequencing was done on a sample of blood. The receptors derive from a woman older than 75 in good health. Each CDR3 is given with its conserved first and last residue. Each record gives: V gene, D gene, CDR3 length, clone size, J gene, CDR3 DNA, CDR3 protein. The D gene is left open where the match is weak. Clone size is stated in some rows and not others, as once, few, many or a class when expanded.

TRBV29-1	TRBD1	15	-	TRBJ2-7	TGCAGCGTTTCTTCCTCCGGGACAGGGAGATTAGAGCAGTACTTC	CSVSSSGTGRLEQYF
TRBV7-2	TRBD2	14	many	TRBJ2-5	TGTGCCAGCAGCCCCCCCCCCGGGAGGGAGACCCAGTACTTC	CASSPPPGRETQYF
TRBV5-1	TRBD2	16	many	TRBJ2-1	TGCGCCAGCAGCTTGGTAGGCGGGGGAGAGAGCAATGAGCAGTTCTTC	CASSLVGGGESNEQFF
TRBV6-6	-	14	many	TRBJ1-5	TGTGCCAGCAGTCCCTCAGGTGGAGATCAGCCCCAGCATTTT	CASSPSGGDQPQHF
TRBV20-1	TRBD1	14	many	TRBJ2-3	TGCAGTGCTTGGGGACAGGGGGGTACAGATACGCAGTATTTT	CSAWGQGGTDTQYF
TRBV7-3	TRBD2	16	many	TRBJ2-5	TGTGCCAGCAGCCTGACTAGCGGGGGGCCGGCGGAGACCCAGTACTTC	CASSLTSGGPAETQYF
TRBV6-1	-	14	-	TRBJ1-1	TGTGCCAGCAGTCCTTCGCGGGTTTTAACTGAAGCTTTCTTT	CASSPSRVLTEAFF
TRBV29-1	-	11	many	TRBJ1-2	TGCAGCGTTGACAGGGCCTATGGCTACACCTTC	CSVDRAYGYTF
TRBV7-2	TRBD1	15	once	TRBJ1-2	TGTGCCAGCAGCCCTTGGATAACAGGGGACTATGGCTACACCTTC	CASSPWITGDYGYTF
TRBV5-1	-	13	-	TRBJ2-7	TGCGCCAGCAGACACCACCCAAAGGTCGAGCAGTACTTC	CASRHHPKVEQYF
TRBV7-2	-	15	-	TRBJ1-4	TGTGCCAGCAGCCTCCTTCCCGGGACGGGTGAAAAACTGTTTTTT	CASSLLPGTGEKLFF
TRBV5-5	-	12	many	TRBJ2-1	TGTGCCAGCAGCTGGGGATACAATGAGCAGTTCTTC	CASSWGYNEQFF
TRBV20-1	TRBD1	12	few	TRBJ2-3	TGCAGTCGGACAGGGGCCACAGATACGCAGTATTTT	CSRTGATDTQYF
TRBV18	-	15	many	TRBJ2-3	TGTGCCAGCTTAACCGGGACGGCTAGCACAGATACGCAGTATTTT	CASLTGTASTDTQYF
TRBV7-9	-	16	-	TRBJ1-6	TGTGCCAGCAGCTCAACCAAGATCTCTGACAATTCACCCCTCCACTTT	CASSSTKISDNSPLHF
TRBV20-1	-	16	-	TRBJ2-3	TGCAGTGCTGCCCCGGCCGGTTTAAGGGTGCCAGATACGCAGTATTTT	CSAAPAGLRVPDTQYF
TRBV20-1	TRBD1	15	-	TRBJ2-7	TGCAGTGCAAACTCGGGACAGGAGAGCTCCTACGAGCAGTACTTC	CSANSGQESSYEQYF
TRBV5-1	-	13	-	TRBJ2-7	TGCGCCAGCAGCCCAGCTCTCTCCTACGAGCAGTACTTC	CASSPALSYEQYF
TRBV28	-	14	many	TRBJ2-5	TGTGCCAGCAGCCCCCCGGGGCCCCTCCGGGCCCAGTACTTC	CASSPPGPLRAQYF
TRBV5-1	TRBD1	14	few	TRBJ2-5	TGCGCCAGCAGCTGGAGGACAGGGTCGGAGACCCAGTACTTC	CASSWRTGSETQYF
TRBV28	TRBD1	12	many	TRBJ1-2	TGTGCCAGCAGCGACAGGGGCAGTGGCTACACCTTC	CASSDRGSGYTF
TRBV29-1	-	14	-	TRBJ2-1	TGCAGCGTTGTAAGCTTTGGCTCCTACAATGAGCAGTTCTTC	CSVVSFGSYNEQFF
TRBV20-1	-	16	few	TRBJ1-6	TGCAGTGCTCAGCCTCAGGGGCAGTCCTATAATTCACCCCTCCACTTT	CSAQPQGQSYNSPLHF
TRBV7-2	-	16	few	TRBJ2-1	TGTGCCAGCAGCTTAGTTTCGGTTGGGGCGTACAATGAGCAGTTCTTC	CASSLVSVGAYNEQFF
TRBV29-1	-	12	-	TRBJ2-2	TGCAGCGTTGAATCTGACACCGGGGAGCTGTTTTTT	CSVESDTGELFF
TRBV12-5	-	14	many	TRBJ1-6	TGTGCTAGTGGTCGTGACGGGGATCGGTCACCCCTCCACTTT	CASGRDGDRSPLHF
TRBV5-1	-	15	many	TRBJ1-1	TGCGCCAGCAGCTTGGATAGTATCATGAACACTGAAGCTTTCTTT	CASSLDSIMNTEAFF
TRBV7-9	-	13	-	TRBJ2-7	TGTGCCAGCCAAAGGGACCCCTCCTACGAGCAGTACTTC	CASQRDPSYEQYF
TRBV28	TRBD1	18	-	TRBJ2-2	TGTGCCAGCAGTATATATACCGGGACAGGGGCGGTAACCGGGGAGCTGTTTTTT	CASSIYTGTGAVTGELFF
TRBV20-1	-	10	-	TRBJ1-1	TGCAGTGCTAGACGGGCTGAAGCTTTCTTT	CSARRAEAFF
TRBV20-1	-	13	many	TRBJ2-3	TGCAGTGTTCCGACGGGGGCCCAGGATACGCAGTATTTT	CSVPTGAQDTQYF
TRBV7-9	TRBD2	17	many	TRBJ2-5	TGTGCCAGCAGCTTTAGAGGGACTAGCGGGGGTCAAGAGACCCAGTACTTC	CASSFRGTSGGQETQYF
TRBV5-6	TRBD1	13	many	TRBJ2-1	TGTGCCAGCGGAGACAGGGATAACGATGAGCAGTTCTTC	CASGDRDNDEQFF
TRBV20-1	-	16	few	TRBJ1-5	TGCAGACCGGGACGCGCTCCGTGGGATTCCAATCAGCCCCAGCATTTT	CRPGRAPWDSNQPQHF
TRBV6-2/TRBV6-3	-	15	-	TRBJ1-5	TGTGCCAGCACAAAAGGTGGAGGGGGTACCCAGCCCCAGCATTTT	CASTKGGGGTQPQHF
TRBV11-2	TRBD1	12	few	TRBJ1-5	TGTGCCAGCAGCACGACCGGGACAGCTAAGCATTTT	CASSTTGTAKHF
TRBV6-2/TRBV6-3	-	17	-	TRBJ2-3	TGTGCCAGCAGGAACGCTGGGTTCGGGAGCCGCACAGATACGCAGTATTTT	CASRNAGFGSRTDTQYF
TRBV5-1	TRBD2	17	many	TRBJ2-1	TGCGCCAGCAGCTCGGTACTAGCGGGGAAATCCTACAATGAGCAGTTCTTC	CASSSVLAGKSYNEQFF
TRBV7-2	-	11	many	TRBJ1-5	TGTGCCAGCAGCTTAGGCGGCACCCAGCATTTT	CASSLGGTQHF
TRBV10-3	TRBD2	18	-	TRBJ2-1	TGTGCCATCACCCGGACTAGCGGGGGGGAACTCTCCTACAATGAGCAGTTCTTC	CAITRTSGGELSYNEQFF